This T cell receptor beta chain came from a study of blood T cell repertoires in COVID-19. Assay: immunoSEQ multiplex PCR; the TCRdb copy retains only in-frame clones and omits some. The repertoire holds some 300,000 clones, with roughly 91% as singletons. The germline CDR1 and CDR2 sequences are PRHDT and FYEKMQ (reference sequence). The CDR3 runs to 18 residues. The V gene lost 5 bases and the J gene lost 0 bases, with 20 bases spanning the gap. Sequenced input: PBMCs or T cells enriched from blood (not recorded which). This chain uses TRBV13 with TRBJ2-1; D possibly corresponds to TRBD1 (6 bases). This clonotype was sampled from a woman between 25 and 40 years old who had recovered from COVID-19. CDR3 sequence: CASSPYVGAPSSYNEQFF. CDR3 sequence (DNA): TGTGCCAGCAGCCCATATGTGGGGGCGCCGAGCTCCTACAATGAGCAGTTCTTC.